The source of this T cell receptor beta chain is a study of early T cells in non-severe SARS-CoV-2 infection. Background on the study: Sequencing used unsorted whole-blood bulk RNA, so chains lack pairing. Study-level findings and limits: VDJdb matching skewed toward anti-spike CD8 responses, missing private and CD4 specificities.

V was shortened by 5 bases and J by 5 bases, with 15 bases between the two germline ends. The CDR3 extends over 14 amino acids. Germline V CDR1 and CDR2: MNHEY, SMNVEV (reference sequence). This clonotype occurred many times. Its target is not known. Unique molecular identifiers tagged individual cDNA molecules. From the 5' RACE reads, TCRdb called clonotypes with MiXCR, one entry per CDR3 protein. The sample yields 25,000 to 30,000 distinct CDR3 sequences, approximately 4.8% seen once. The specimen sequenced was whole blood. The TCR originated in an adult who was a healthcare worker with PCR-confirmed SARS-CoV-2 infection or an uninfected control (not recorded which). V and J are TRBV27 and TRBJ1-1; D perhaps matches TRBD1 (6 bases). The CDR3 nucleotides are TGTGCCAGCAGTCCGCACAGGGACGGAACTGAAGCTTTCTTT. It translates to CASSPHRDGTEAFF.